The 3 T cell receptor beta chains below all came from one sample that was sequenced in a study of T cell responses to AZD1222 COVID-19 vaccine. Using immunoSEQ multiplex PCR, the repertoire was profiled, and TCRdb retains in-frame clones only, with some absent. The table shows roughly 140,000 clones, with just over 85% occurring only once. The material sequenced was peripheral blood, taken on day 0 of AZD1222 vaccination. Source of these receptors: an adult in good health.

The V gene is TRBV4-1, the J gene TRBJ1-2; 7 positions agree with TRBD1. The germline V gene encodes CDR1 MGHRA and CDR2 YSYEKL. This CDR3 comprises 22 residues. V was pared by 2 bases and J by 5 bases, with 29 bases of the junction left unmatched. CDR3 sequence: CASSQPAGQVGRGTARGYGYTF. DNA for the CDR3: TGCGCCAGCAGCCAACCCGCCGGACAGGTTGGTCGGGGAACGGCTAGGGGGTATGGCTACACCTTC.

J is TRBJ2-1 and V is TRBV28; a weak D match, TRBD2 (6 bases). CDR1 MDHEN and CDR2 SYDVKM come from the germline V gene. The CDR3 sequence is 16 residues long. V was clipped by 2 bases and J by 10 bases, with 21 bases between them. The CDR3: CASSLMGGTQSREQFF. In nucleotides, the CDR3 is TGTGCCAGCAGTTTAATGGGAGGAACCCAATCGCGGGAGCAGTTCTTC.

This clone has just one count. This chain connects TRBV4-2 to TRBJ1-2, with D possibly TRBD1 on 6 matching bases. Germline CDR1 LGHNA, CDR2 YNFKEQ. V lost 0 bases and J 8 bases, leaving 19 bases between the germline ends. CDR3 length equals 16 residues. In DNA, the CDR3 is TGTGCCAGCAGCCAAGATCACGGCAGGGGAGGTGGCGGCTACACCTTC. Translated: CASSQDHGRGGGGYTF.